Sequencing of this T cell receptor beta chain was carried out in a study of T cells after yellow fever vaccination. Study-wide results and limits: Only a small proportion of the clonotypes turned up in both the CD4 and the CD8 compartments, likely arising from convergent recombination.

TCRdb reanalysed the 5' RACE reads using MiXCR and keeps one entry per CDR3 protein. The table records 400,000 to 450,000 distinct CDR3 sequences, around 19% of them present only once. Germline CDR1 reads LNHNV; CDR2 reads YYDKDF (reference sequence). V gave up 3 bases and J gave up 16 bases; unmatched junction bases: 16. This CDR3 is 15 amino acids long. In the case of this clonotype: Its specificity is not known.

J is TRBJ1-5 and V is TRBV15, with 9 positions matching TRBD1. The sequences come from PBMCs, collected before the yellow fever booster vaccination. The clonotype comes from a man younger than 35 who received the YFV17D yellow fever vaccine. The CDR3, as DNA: TGTGCCACCAGCAGGGGGACAGGGCCACCAAACGCTGGCCATTTT. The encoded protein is CATSRGTGPPNAGHF.